The table lists the clone carrying this TCR beta chain with a few counts. These data come from a study of T cell repertoires in cytomegalovirus infection. Trimming at V came to 1 base and at J to 3 bases, leaving 14 bases not matched to a gene. The CDR3 length is 18 residues. Germline V gives CDR1 KGHSH, CDR2 LQKENI. TCRdb called the reads again in MiXCR, with one record for every CDR3 protein. The sample yields a few hundred thousand distinct CDR3 sequences, around a tenth seen once. This receptor was taken from a human donor in good health (CMV status not recorded). Some clones in this sample may be carry-over from other donors' samples. This rearrangement joins TRBV18 to TRBJ1-1; 7 nucleotides align to TRBD1. The sample comprised PBMCs. Here the CDR3 reads CASSPLPGGDLEDTEAFF. DNA for the CDR3: TGTGCCAGCTCACCACTTCCAGGGGGAGATTTGGAAGACACTGAAGCTTTCTTT.